This section outlines one TCR beta chain sequence together with its context. The antigen is unknown. Trimming removed 4 bases at V and 3 bases at J, with 9 bases between. The germline V gene encodes CDR1 MGHRA and CDR2 YSYEKL. The CDR3 consists of 13 residues. The record originates from a study of T-cell reconstitution after alpha-beta-depleted transplantation in children. Study-level results: At the one-year point after transplant, T-cell counts and TCRbeta diversity were found to come mostly from T cells that had been newly produced.

Preparing the TCRbeta library involved the use of unique molecular identifiers. TCRdb reprocessed the PCR reads with MiXCR, giving one entry per CDR3 protein. In the table there are just over 950,000 distinct CDR3 sequences, about 29% of which are singletons. This clonotype was obtained from a boy less than two years old who had a stem cell transplant for SCID, so the T cells may come from the graft donor. The material was PBMCs, mostly from graft donor cells, obtained 360 days after TCRalphabeta/CD19-depleted stem cell transplant. This chain joins TRBV4-1 and TRBJ1-2; D remains unclear. In DNA, the CDR3 is TGCGCCAGCAGCCTACGGGAGGACTATGGCTACACCTTC. This encodes CASSLREDYGYTF.